What follows is one T cell receptor beta chain and its context. Its antigen is unknown. A read error is possible here, since a much larger clone lies one base away. The data stem from a study of CD8+CD57+ T cells in acquired aplastic anemia (dated by TCRdb to the late 2010s). General notes on the study: DNA extracted from sorted CD4+ and CD8+ cells had a mean of roughly 3.4 ug, with a range of roughly 0.18 to 27.4 ug. CD8+CD57+ expansion was defined as a frequency above the mean frequency observed in healthy subjects.

Here is what the overall study found, with its caveats: Between patients and healthy controls, no significant difference in CD8+ Simpson's diversity was found (P=0.060). Approximately 31 CD8+ CDR3 sequences were found in both patients and controls but appeared to be highly expressed in patients and within the immunodominant clones of the patients.

Cut back by 2 bases and 4 bases, the V and J ends lie 8 bases apart. The CDR3 covers 13 residues, taking in both the cysteine and the phenylalanine. Only the CDR3 portion is preserved as DNA: 39 bases, with reading frame beginning at the first base. Per the germline V gene, SNHLY is the CDR1 and FYNNEI is the CDR2. The patients picked for sequencing were ones in whom flow cytometry had shown an expansion of CD8+CD57+ cells. Every patient had a diagnosis of severe acquired aplastic anemia based on International Study of Aplastic Anemia and Agranulocytosis and Camitta criteria. Patients had received no therapy at the time of blood sampling. In the study, sorted CD4+ and CD8+ blood T cells from patients with severe aplastic anemia and from healthy subjects underwent deep sequencing of TCR repertoires. In the USA, patient enrollment took place under clinicaltrials.gov protocols 00001620, 01623167, 00001397, 00071045, 00081523 and 00961064. Ficoll-Paque density gradient centrifugation was used to isolate peripheral blood mononuclear cells. Before DNA was extracted, CD4+ and CD8+ T cells were sorted using either FACS or magnetic beads.

TCR beta VDJ combination and CDR3 sequence profiling used genomic DNA as the template. TCR repertoire sequencing was run on an Illumina HiSeq 2000. The authors' pipeline ran thus. Repertoire assessment relied on Simpson's diversity index, CDR3 size and DJ length profiles, and TRBV/TRBJ rearrangement plots. The most abundant DNA sequence in the deep sequencing data was defined as the immunodominant clone. CDR3 amino acid sequences were screened for sharing across subjects and were compared with published repertoires and the VDJdb database. The raw public reads went through TCRdb reprocessing: fastp at Q25, MiXCR clone calling, in-frame beta chains kept. All rows with the same CDR3 protein become a single entry with the most common DNA and genes. The V and J calls were determined by TCRdb, not by the authors. This sample comprises roughly 500,000 distinct CDR3 sequences, roughly 34% of them detected only once. Around 0.82% of the sample lies in the top ten.

This receptor was identified in a human donor with aplastic anemia. The specimen was sorted CD4+, CD8+, or CD8+CD57+ T cells (not recorded which) from PBMCs. This chain is built from TRBV2 and TRBJ1-1; the D gene remains uncertain. The nucleotide sequence is given as TGTGCCAGCAGTGAAAACTGGAGCACTGAAGCTTTCTTT. Its amino acids are CASSENWSTEAFF.